Following are 17 T cell receptor beta chains from one sample sequenced in a study of T cell responses to AZD1222 COVID-19 vaccine. The repertoire was sequenced with immunoSEQ multiplex PCR; TCRdb's copy has only in-frame clones and lacks some. The sample records about 90,000 clones, under 95% being singletons. The sequenced sample was peripheral blood, obtained on day 0 of MenACWY control vaccination. The receptors stem from an adult in good health.

Here the CDR3 DNA reads TGTGCCAGCAGCCAAGACAAGGGCACCTACAATGAGCAGTTCTTC. Its translation is CASSQDKGTYNEQFF. The chain carries TRBV4-2 and TRBJ2-1; D is undetermined. The CDR3 is 15 residues long. Germline V gene data show CDR1 as LGHNA and CDR2 as YNFKEQ. Trimming removed 0 bases at V and 2 bases at J, with 8 bases between.

This clone has a single count. The V call is TRBV18, the J call TRBJ1-1; D is uncertain. The CDR3 has 16 amino acids. V lost 4 bases to trimming and J lost 0 bases, with 15 bases between them. Germline-derived CDR1 and CDR2 are KGHSH and LQKENI. In DNA, the CDR3 is TGTGCCAGCTCACTTAAACGTGACGGCATGAACACTGAAGCTTTCTTT. It codes for CASSLKRDGMNTEAFF.

This chain connects TRBV19 to TRBJ2-3; TRBD1 matches at 10 bases. Germline V gives CDR1 LNHDA, CDR2 SQIVND (reference sequence). The CDR3 length is 17 residues. After removal of 6 bases from V and 3 bases from J, the junction contained 12 bases not matched to a gene. CDR3 DNA sequence: TGTGCCAGTAGCCTAGAGCAGACAGGGGGCACGACAGATACGCAGTATTTT. Its translation is CASSLEQTGGTTDTQYF.

In its sample, this clone was seen a few times. The rearrangement uses TRBV6-6 and TRBJ2-2; the D gene could be TRBD1 or TRBD2 (5 bases each). This CDR3 spans 16 amino acids. The V end was cut by 5 bases, the J end by 0 bases, with 13 bases between. The germline CDR1 and CDR2 sequences are MNHNY and SVGAGI (reference sequence). The CDR3 bases are TGTGCCAGCAGTCGCTCCGGGACGCCGAACACCGGGGAGCTGTTTTTT. Amino acid sequence: CASSRSGTPNTGELFF.

This chain uses TRBV11-2 with TRBJ1-2; a weak D match, TRBD1 (6 bases). Germline V CDR1 and CDR2: SGHAT, FQNNGV. V lost 4 bases and J 6 bases, leaving 24 bases between the germline ends. This CDR3 has 17 residues. For the CDR3, the DNA is TGTGCCAGCAGCTCTACAGGGAGTGCGGCTTTTTTGCATGGCTACACCTTC. This codes for CASSSTGSAAFLHGYTF.

V is TRBV5-6 and J is TRBJ1-6; D is undetermined. In germline, CDR1 is SGHDT, CDR2 YYEEEE. V lost 2 bases, J lost 5 bases, and 11 bases lay in between. The CDR3 is made up of 15 amino acids. CDR3 in DNA: TGTGCCAGCAGCTTTTTCTCCCGGGATAATTCACCCCTCCACTTT. It is translated as CASSFFSRDNSPLHF.

The chain couples TRBV18 to TRBJ2-1; the D is unclear. Looked up from germline, CDR1 is KGHSH and CDR2 is LQKENI. The CDR3 has 14 amino acids. V lost 3 bases and J 4 bases, leaving 10 bases between the germline ends. CDR3 sequence: CASSPLDGYNEQFF. The CDR3 DNA reads as TGTGCCAGCTCACCTCTAGACGGGTACAATGAGCAGTTCTTC.

The V call is TRBV9, the J call TRBJ1-3; 8 bases are shared with TRBD1. The germline CDR1 and CDR2 sequences are SGDLS and YYNGEE. With V trimmed by 4 bases and J by 2 bases, 8 bases remained unmatched. The CDR3 length is 16 residues. The chain's CDR3 is CASSTQDRAAGNTIYF. The CDR3 DNA follows: TGTGCCAGCAGCACCCAGGACAGGGCTGCTGGAAACACCATATATTTT.

CDR3 sequence (DNA): TGTGCCAGCAGTCTCCCCTTGGGGACAGCGAAAGGCTACACCTTC. Protein: CASSLPLGTAKGYTF. The chain joins TRBV28 to TRBJ1-2; TRBD1 matches at 7 bases. J was trimmed by 8 bases and V by 5 bases; bases with no gene match: 14. Germline V lookup: CDR1 MDHEN, CDR2 SYDVKM. The CDR3 totals 15 residues.

CDR3 sequence (DNA): TGTGCCAGTACCCGGACAGGGGTGGCTCCAACTAATGAAAAACTGTTTTTT. Translated, it gives CASTRTGVAPTNEKLFF. The chain joins TRBV19 to TRBJ1-4; 9 nucleotides align to TRBD1. The trim removed 7 bases at V and 0 bases at J, leaving 9 bases unmatched. Per the germline V gene, CDR1 is LNHDA and CDR2 is SQIVND (reference sequence). This CDR3 has 17 residues. The full variable domain, completed using reference TRBV19 and TRBJ1-4, is DGGITQSPKYLFRKEGQNVTLSCEQNLNHDAMYWYRQDPGQGLRLIYYSQIVNDFQKGDIAEGYSVSREKKESFPLTVTSAQKNPTAFYLCASTRTGVAPTNEKLFFGSGTQLSVL.

The chain has TRBV6-5 and TRBJ1-1; D not certain. V lost 6 bases and J lost 2, with 10 bases in between. This CDR3 is built from 13 residues. Germline-derived CDR1 and CDR2 are MNHEY and SVGAGI. CDR3 in DNA: TGTGCCAGCAGATGGACCGCTAACACTGAAGCTTTCTTT. Protein product: CASRWTANTEAFF.

The chain joins TRBV13 to TRBJ1-3, with D possibly being TRBD1 (6 bases). The germline V gene has CDR1 PRHDT and CDR2 FYEKMQ (reference sequence). This CDR3 has 15 residues. V was clipped by 5 bases and J by 0 bases, with 11 bases between them. The CDR3 loop is CASSLFRGSGNTIYF. DNA of the CDR3: TGTGCCAGCAGCCTATTCAGGGGCTCTGGAAACACCATATATTTT.

The genes are TRBV29-1 and TRBJ2-1, with D maybe TRBD1 (6 bases). Germline CDR1 SQVTM, CDR2 ANQGSEA. The CDR3 has 12 residues. V gave up 4 bases and J gave up 8 bases, with 12 bases separating them. For the CDR3, the DNA is TGCAGCGTTGGGGGGCTTGGGGATGAGCAGTTCTTC. This sequence encodes CSVGGLGDEQFF.

The genes are TRBV9 and TRBJ2-2; D not certain. This CDR3 comprises 15 residues. In germline, CDR1 is SGDLS, CDR2 YYNGEE. V lost 1 base and J 5 bases, leaving 12 bases between the germline ends. CDR3 in DNA: TGTGCCAGCAGCGTATATGCAGATTTAACCGGGGAGCTGTTTTTT. This translates into CASSVYADLTGELFF.

This chain uses TRBV5-5 with TRBJ1-5, with a possible D match to TRBD1 (5 bases). The CDR3 contains 14 residues. The V end was cut by 2 bases, the J end by 0 bases, with 6 bases between. Per the germline V gene, CDR1 is SGHKS and CDR2 is YYEKEE (reference sequence). The CDR3 coding sequence is TGTGCCAGCAGCTTCCAGGGTAGCAATCAGCCCCAGCATTTT. Amino acids: CASSFQGSNQPQHF.

The chain employs TRBV9 and TRBJ1-2; 9 nucleotides line up with TRBD1. From germline, CDR1 is SGDLS and CDR2 YYNGEE. V lost 4 bases to trimming and J lost 6 bases; unmatched junction nucleotides: 7. The CDR3 extends over 14 amino acids. The CDR3 loop reads CASSKQGAGNGYTF. The CDR3 DNA sequence: TGTGCCAGCAGCAAACAGGGGGCGGGGAATGGCTACACCTTC.

The chain has TRBV15 and TRBJ2-7; D gene ambiguous. Germline assignment: CDR1 LNHNV and CDR2 YYDKDF (reference sequence). V gave up 0 bases and J gave up 6 bases, with 9 bases separating them. CDR3 size: 13 residues. The CDR3 region is CATSRETVGEQYF. The CDR3 DNA reads as TGTGCCACCAGCAGAGAAACCGTGGGCGAGCAGTACTTC.